This TCR beta chain was identified in a study of blood T cell repertoires in COVID-19. In this sample, this clone turned up once. TCRdb's table, derived via immunoSEQ multiplex PCR, lists solely in-frame clones and lacks some. The sample holds approximately 310,000 clones; approximately 83% are singletons and the top ten take less than 2.5%. Germline assignment: CDR1 LGHDT and CDR2 YNNKEL (reference sequence). V shed 4 bases and J shed 1 base, with 8 bases lying between them. CDR3 length: 14 amino acids. This receptor was identified in a man younger than 45 who had recovered from COVID-19. Sample: PBMCs or T cells enriched from blood (not recorded which). The rearrangement uses TRBV3-1 (or the pseudogene TRBV3-2) and TRBJ1-3; a weak D match, TRBD1 (5 bases). The CDR3 here is CASSRSGSGNTIYF. CDR3 coding DNA: TGTGCCAGCAGCCGTTCAGGGTCTGGAAACACCATATATTTT.